This T cell receptor (beta chain) is drawn from a study of beta chain features in type 1 diabetes. Study context: Examination of sorted cells across all samples involved roughly 100 million cells.

Of note for this clone: The antigen is undetermined.

The CDR3 has 14 residues. Per germline, CDR1 KGHSH and CDR2 LQKENI. Trimming removed 3 bases at V and 6 bases at J, with 15 bases between. General observations from the study: A possible short-template PCR bias applies equally to patients and controls. The cDNA sequencing approach could over-represent high-TCR-expressing cells. Type 1 diabetes patients had moderately but significantly shorter TCRB CDR3s in all four CD4+ subsets. Reduced insertions and increased deletions marked VDJ junctions in type 1 diabetes patients.

Every isolated RNA sample was fully reverse transcribed, so sequencing captured expressed TCRB transcripts. The repertoire was sequenced with immunoSEQ multiplex PCR; TCRdb's copy has only in-frame clones and lacks some. The sample lists 640,000 or so clones, over 11% seen once, with less than 0.04% in the top ten. The V and J genes are TRBV18 and TRBJ2-7; D possibly corresponds to TRBD1 (6 bases). Sample: naive CD4+ T cells from blood. This sequence originates from a man younger than 35 with type 1 diabetes. This CDR3 reads CASSPPSTGREQYF. As DNA, the CDR3 is TGTGCCAGCTCACCGCCCTCGACAGGTCGCGAGCAGTACTTC.